The 32 T cell receptor beta chains below all came from one sample that was sequenced in a study of shared clonotypes between healthy human individuals. Sequenced by immunoSEQ multiplex PCR; TCRdb stores in-frame clones only, minus some. The table has 330,000 or so clones, more than 60% seen once; the top ten hold roughly a tenth. The sample was memory CD4+ T cells sorted from blood. The sample's subset: CD45RA-negative fraction. The origin of the receptors is a man aged 25 to 40 in good health.

The chain combines TRBV19 with TRBJ2-7, with TRBD1 as a possible D gene (6 bases). Trimming removed 4 bases from V and 2 bases from J, with 15 bases in between. This CDR3 spans 15 amino acids. The germline V gene encodes CDR1 LNHDA and CDR2 SQIVND (reference sequence). The CDR3 protein is CASSRTSDSTYEQYF. Here the CDR3 DNA reads TGTGCCAGTAGTAGGACGTCGGACAGTACCTACGAGCAGTACTTC.

The chain links TRBV29-1 to TRBJ2-1; 9 bases agree with TRBD2. The trim removed 2 bases at V and 3 bases at J, leaving 17 bases unmatched. Per germline, CDR1 SQVTM and CDR2 ANQGSEA. The CDR3 sequence is 19 residues long. CDR3 DNA: TGCAGCGTTGAAAATATACTAGCGGGTAGGGGGGCTATCTACAATGAGCAGTTCTTC. Residues: CSVENILAGRGAIYNEQFF.

V and J are TRBV5-6 and TRBJ2-3, with 13 positions matching TRBD2. Trimming cost V 0 bases and J 2 bases; bases outside gene matches: 9. Germline V gene data show CDR1 as SGHDT and CDR2 as YYEEEE. This CDR3 contains 19 residues. The CDR3 sequence: CASSLVGLAGAGLTDTQYF. As DNA, the CDR3 is TGTGCCAGCAGCTTGGTAGGACTAGCGGGAGCGGGACTCACAGATACGCAGTATTTT.

This clone was recorded a few times. V usage is TRBV2 and J usage is TRBJ2-5, with D possibly being TRBD1 (6 bases). The CDR3 has 13 amino acids. CDR1 and CDR2 (germline): SNHLY, FYNNEI. The V end lost 6 bases, the J end lost 2 bases, and 10 bases lay between the germline ends. The CDR3 DNA reads TGTGCCAGCAGCGCAGGACAGCAAGAGACCCAGTACTTC. Translated, it gives CASSAGQQETQYF.

V is TRBV6-5 and J is TRBJ1-6; D ambiguous. V was trimmed by 5 bases and J by 7 bases, leaving 9 bases between them. The CDR3 totals 13 residues. Germline V gene data show CDR1 as MNHEY and CDR2 as SVGAGI. In DNA, the CDR3 is TGTGCCAGCAGTCTGACCGGGAATTCACCCCTCCACTTT. Protein: CASSLTGNSPLHF.

The chain couples TRBV6-6 to TRBJ2-7; perhaps TRBD2 as D (6 bases). The CDR3 has 14 residues. Looked up from germline, CDR1 is MNHNY and CDR2 is SVGAGI (reference sequence). Trimming cost V 6 bases and J 3 bases, with 15 bases left between them. In DNA form, the CDR3 reads TGTGCCAGCAGAGCCCCGCGGGGCTTCTACGAGCAGTACTTC. This sequence encodes CASRAPRGFYEQYF.

This clone was observed a single time. This may stem from a read error, because a much larger clone lies one nucleotide away. Since the CDR3 does not end with the conserved phenylalanine or tryptophan, this likely comes from a read error. This chain joins TRBV6-5 and TRBJ1-1; D gene uncertain. From germline, CDR1 is MNHEY and CDR2 SVGAGI. Trimming removed 5 bases at V and 4 bases at J, with 11 bases between. The CDR3 extends over 13 amino acids. The CDR3 loop reads CASSRGSGTEAFS. The CDR3 nucleotides read TGTGCCAGCAGTCGGGGTTCTGGCACTGAAGCTTTCTCT.

This clone was observed a few times. This rearrangement joins TRBV9 to TRBJ2-3, with 14 bases aligning to TRBD2. The germline CDR1 and CDR2 sequences are SGDLS and YYNGEE. V lost 3 bases and J lost 5; bases outside the gene matches: 2. The CDR3 is 15 residues long. CDR3 in amino acids: CASSGGLAGVDTQYF. The CDR3 DNA reads TGTGCCAGCAGCGGGGGACTAGCGGGAGTAGATACGCAGTATTTT. The variable domain in full, completed from reference TRBV9 and TRBJ2-3, reads DSGVTQTPKHLITATGQRVTLRCSPRSGDLSVYWYQQSLDQGLQFLIQYYNGEERAKGNILERFSAQQFPDLHSELNLSSLELGDSALYFCASSGGLAGVDTQYFGPGTRLTVL.

This clone was counted a single time. This chain connects TRBV7-9 to TRBJ1-5; 8 bases are shared with TRBD1. The CDR3 covers 15 residues. Trimming took 5 bases from V and 5 from J; bases not matched to a gene: 8. Germline loops: CDR1 SEHNR, CDR2 FQNEAQ (reference sequence). In nucleotides, the CDR3 is TGTGCCAGCAGCGTATGGACAGGGAAAGATCAGCCCCAGCATTTT. The encoded protein is CASSVWTGKDQPQHF.

This clone came up once. The chain employs TRBV28 and TRBJ1-4; a possible D gene is TRBD1 (6 bases). Per the germline V gene, CDR1 is MDHEN and CDR2 is SYDVKM. V lost 7 bases, J lost 7 bases, and 16 bases lay in between. CDR3 length: 14 residues. In nucleotides, the CDR3 is TGTGCCAGCATTCCAGGGGCCTTTAGTGAAAAACTGTTTTTT. Amino acid sequence: CASIPGAFSEKLFF.

This clone has just one count. This rearrangement joins TRBV21-1 to TRBJ1-5. TRBV21-1 is a known pseudogene. CDR3 length: 16 amino acids. Written as DNA, the CDR3 is TGTGCCAGCAGCAAATCCTGGCAGGGGGGGAATCAGCCCCAGCATTTT. This encodes CASSKSWQGGNQPQHF.

The chain recombines TRBV28 with TRBJ1-5; D is unclear. CDR1 and CDR2 from the germline V gene are MDHEN and SYDVKM. Trimming pared 5 bases from V and 6 bases from J, leaving 8 bases between. This CDR3 is 12 amino acids long. CDR3 protein: CASSRRGQPQHF. DNA of the CDR3: TGTGCCAGCAGTCGACGCGGTCAGCCCCAGCATTTT.

The genes are TRBV30 and TRBJ1-2; D not resolved. The germline V and J ends were trimmed by 4 bases and 2 bases, with 8 bases remaining between them. The CDR3 runs 12 residues. Germline CDR1 reads GTSNPN; CDR2 reads SVGIG (reference sequence). For the CDR3, the DNA is TGTGCCTGGATTAAGTCAAACTATGGCTACACCTTC. Its translation is CAWIKSNYGYTF.

The chain combines TRBV6-1 with TRBJ2-7, with TRBD1 identical over 8 bases. J lost 2 bases, V lost 4 bases, and 13 bases had no gene match. The germline V gene encodes CDR1 MNHNS and CDR2 SASEGT. This CDR3 has 17 residues. CDR3 residues: CASSVTGGGSAAYEQYF. CDR3 DNA sequence: TGTGCCAGCAGTGTCACAGGGGGAGGTAGCGCGGCCTACGAGCAGTACTTC.

The CDR3 region has the DNA TGTGCCAGCAGTGCACTACCCAGCACAGATACGCAGTATTTT. It codes for CASSALPSTDTQYF. The genes are TRBV2 and TRBJ2-3, with D unresolved. This CDR3 has 14 residues. Germline V lookup: CDR1 SNHLY, CDR2 FYNNEI. The germline V and J ends were trimmed by 4 bases and 0 bases, with 8 bases remaining between them.

The chain joins TRBV9 to TRBJ2-2; 7 nucleotides line up with TRBD2. This CDR3 has 16 amino acids. V lost 5 bases to trimming and J lost 6 bases; unmatched junction nucleotides: 13. Per germline, CDR1 SGDLS and CDR2 YYNGEE. CDR3 residues: CASSVLDGRSPGELFF. The CDR3 region has the DNA TGTGCCAGCAGTGTCCTAGACGGGAGGAGCCCCGGGGAGCTGTTTTTT.

This chain connects TRBV6-6 to TRBJ2-5; D may correspond to TRBD1 or TRBD2 (6 bases each). V was trimmed by 2 bases and J by 4 bases, leaving 11 bases between them. The CDR3 contains 14 residues. Germline CDR1 MNHNY, CDR2 SVGAGI (reference sequence). The CDR3, as DNA: TGTGCCAGCAGTTACGGGGGGCTGGCAGAGACCCAGTACTTC. Translated, it gives CASSYGGLAETQYF.

The rearrangement joins TRBV6-5 to TRBJ1-1; 9 bases map to TRBD1. With V trimmed by 7 bases and J by 7 bases, 10 bases remained unmatched. The CDR3 totals 14 residues. Germline CDR1 and CDR2: MNHEY and SVGAGI. The CDR3 sequence is CASKQDRGSGEAFF. The CDR3, as DNA: TGTGCCAGCAAACAAGACAGGGGGTCGGGTGAAGCTTTCTTT.

V and J are TRBV7-9 and TRBJ2-7; 9 nucleotides line up with TRBD2. In germline, CDR1 is SEHNR, CDR2 FQNEAQ (reference sequence). With 7 bases clipped from V and 5 bases from J, the junction kept 9 bases outside the gene matches. There are 14 residues in the CDR3. CDR3 sequence (DNA): TGTGCCAGCAAGCCTGGGACTAGCTCTGACGAGCAGTACTTC. Its protein is CASKPGTSSDEQYF.

The V call is TRBV11-2, the J call TRBJ1-3; no clear D. With 5 bases removed from V and 4 bases from J, the gap between germline ends came to 18 bases. From germline, CDR1 is SGHAT and CDR2 FQNNGV. The CDR3 runs to 16 residues. The CDR3: CASSRPGVSSGNTIYF. The CDR3, as DNA: TGTGCCAGCAGCCGGCCCGGGGTAAGCTCCGGAAACACCATATATTTT.

This sequence joins TRBV5-1 and TRBJ2-1; weak D call: TRBD2 (6 bases). This CDR3 is 14 amino acids long. Germline CDR1 reads SGHRS; CDR2 reads YFSETQ. V lost 3 bases, J lost 10 bases, and 17 bases lay in between. This chain's CDR3 is CASSSQGLDIEQFF. The CDR3 DNA follows: TGCGCCAGCAGCTCGCAGGGACTCGATATAGAGCAGTTCTTC.

V is TRBV20-1 and J is TRBJ1-2; 7 bases agree with TRBD1. Trimming took 4 bases from V and 5 from J; bases not matched to a gene: 1. Per germline, CDR1 DFQATT and CDR2 SNEGSKA (reference sequence). The CDR3 contains 11 residues. CDR3 coding DNA: TGCAGTGCTACGACAGGGTATGGCTACACCTTC. It translates to CSATTGYGYTF.

This rearrangement joins TRBV10-1 to TRBJ2-7; D gene ambiguous. The ends were cut back, 2 bases at V and 5 bases at J, with 13 bases in the middle. The V gene's germline CDR1 is WNHNN and CDR2 SYGVQD (reference sequence). CDR3 length equals 14 residues. CDR3 nucleotides: TGCGCCAGCAGTGAGAGCCCCTCTTTGGACGAGCAGTACTTC. It specifies CASSESPSLDEQYF.

This clone has only one observation. The V gene is TRBV6-6, the J gene TRBJ2-1, with D possibly being TRBD1 or TRBD2 (5 bases each). The V gene's germline CDR1 is MNHNY and CDR2 SVGAGI (reference sequence). CDR3 size: 14 residues. V lost 11 bases to trimming and J lost 7 bases, with 21 bases between them. DNA for the CDR3: TGTGCCGGGGGAGCCAGCGTGTTTATGAATGAGCAGTTCTTC. This sequence encodes CAGGASVFMNEQFF.

V and J are TRBV5-4 and TRBJ1-2, with 9 nucleotides matching TRBD1. Germline V gene sequence: CDR1 SGHNT, CDR2 YYREEE (reference sequence). The ends lost 3 bases at V and 5 bases at J; junction bases unmatched: 11. This CDR3 has 16 residues. The CDR3 loop reads CASSYTGGPVGYGYTF. The CDR3 DNA follows: TGTGCCAGCAGCTACACAGGGGGCCCCGTAGGGTATGGCTACACCTTC.

This chain uses TRBV28 with TRBJ2-5, with D perhaps TRBD1 (5 bases). Per the germline V gene, CDR1 is MDHEN and CDR2 is SYDVKM. Trimming took 2 bases from V and 2 from J, leaving 12 bases between them. The CDR3 totals 15 residues. The CDR3 DNA follows: TGTGCCAGCAGTTTAGTCCGGGCAGGGCAAGAGACCCAGTACTTC. Protein sequence: CASSLVRAGQETQYF. Full variable domain (remainder filled in from reference TRBV28 and TRBJ2-5): DVKVTQSSRYLVKRTGEKVFLECVQDMDHENMFWYRQDPGLGLRLIYFSYDVKMKEKGDIPEGYSVSREKKERFSLILESASTNQTSMYLCASSLVRAGQETQYFGPGTRLLVL.

There are many counts of this clone. V usage is TRBV2 and J usage is TRBJ2-1; TRBD1 aligns across 9 bases. After removal of 6 bases from V and 4 bases from J, the junction contained 4 bases not matched to a gene. In germline, CDR1 is SNHLY, CDR2 FYNNEI. The CDR3 is made up of 14 amino acids. CDR3 sequence (DNA): TGTGCCAGCAGCCCGGGACAGGGTTACAATGAGCAGTTCTTC. It codes for CASSPGQGYNEQFF.

The chain joins TRBV28 to TRBJ2-3, with 11 bases matching TRBD2. Germline values: CDR1 MDHEN, CDR2 SYDVKM. The J segment lost 4 bases and the V segment lost 7 bases, leaving 10 bases of the junction unmatched. This CDR3 spans 16 amino acids. The CDR3 bases are TGTGCCAGCACCGAAACTAGCGGGAGTTTATCAGATACGCAGTATTTT. It is translated as CASTETSGSLSDTQYF.

This clone has a single count. This chain links TRBV4-3 with TRBJ1-1, with TRBD1 as a possible D gene (6 bases). The germline V gene has CDR1 LGHNA and CDR2 YSLEER. V lost 4 bases, J lost 0 bases, and 15 bases lay in between. This CDR3 contains 16 residues. The DNA of the CDR3 is TGCGCCAGCAGCCGGACAGCCGGCTCAATGAACACTGAAGCTTTCTTT. Protein: CASSRTAGSMNTEAFF.

The chain joins TRBV11-2 to TRBJ1-1; D ambiguous. Germline values: CDR1 SGHAT, CDR2 FQNNGV. The V and J ends lost 0 bases and 3 bases respectively, with 11 bases between them. The CDR3 totals 15 residues. The CDR3: CASSLDYLGDTEAFF. CDR3 bases: TGTGCCAGCAGCTTAGATTATTTGGGAGACACTGAAGCTTTCTTT.

The chain employs TRBV7-2 and TRBJ1-2; a weak D match, TRBD1 (5 bases). V lost 5 bases to trimming and J lost 4 bases, with 14 bases between them. In germline, CDR1 is SGHTA, CDR2 FQGNSA. This CDR3 spans 14 amino acids. The CDR3 loop reads CASSMAQGRYGYTF. DNA for the CDR3: TGTGCCAGCAGCATGGCCCAGGGCCGCTATGGCTACACCTTC. The full variable domain, completed using reference TRBV7-2 and TRBJ1-2, is GAGVSQSPSNKVTEKGKDVELRCDPISGHTALYWYRQSLGQGLEFLIYFQGNSAPDKSGLPSDRFSAERTGGSVSTLTIQRTQQEDSAVYLCASSMAQGRYGYTFGSGTRLTVV.

The chain employs TRBV27 and TRBJ2-2; D is ambiguous. This CDR3 has 14 amino acids. The V end lost 6 bases, the J end lost 3 bases, and 11 bases lay between the germline ends. Per the germline V gene, CDR1 is MNHEY and CDR2 is SMNVEV (reference sequence). The CDR3: CASRRIFDTGELFF. CDR3 bases: TGTGCCAGCAGACGGATCTTTGACACCGGGGAGCTGTTTTTT.